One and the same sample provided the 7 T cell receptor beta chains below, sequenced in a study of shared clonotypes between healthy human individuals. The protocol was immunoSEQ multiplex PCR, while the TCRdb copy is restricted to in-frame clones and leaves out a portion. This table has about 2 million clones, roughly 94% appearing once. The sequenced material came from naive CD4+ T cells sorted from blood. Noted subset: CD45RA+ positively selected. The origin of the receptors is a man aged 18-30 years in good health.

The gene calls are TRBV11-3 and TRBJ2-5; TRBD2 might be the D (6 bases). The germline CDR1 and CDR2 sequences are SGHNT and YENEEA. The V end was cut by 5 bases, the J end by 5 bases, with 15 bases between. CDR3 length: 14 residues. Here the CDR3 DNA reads TGTGCCAGCAGCCCAACGGGGGTCGAGGAGACCCAGTACTTC. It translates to CASSPTGVEETQYF.

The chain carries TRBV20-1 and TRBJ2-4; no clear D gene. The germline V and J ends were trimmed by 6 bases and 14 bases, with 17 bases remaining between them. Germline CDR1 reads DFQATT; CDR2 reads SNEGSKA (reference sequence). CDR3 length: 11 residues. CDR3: CSAQTFPAKYF. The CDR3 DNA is TGCAGTGCCCAAACCTTCCCAGCGAAGTACTTC.

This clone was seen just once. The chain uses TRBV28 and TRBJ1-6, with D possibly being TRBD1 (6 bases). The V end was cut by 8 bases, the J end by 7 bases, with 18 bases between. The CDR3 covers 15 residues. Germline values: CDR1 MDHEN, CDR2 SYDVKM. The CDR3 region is CASGQWDGVNSPLHF. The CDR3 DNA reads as TGTGCCAGCGGACAGTGGGACGGGGTAAATTCACCCCTCCACTTT.

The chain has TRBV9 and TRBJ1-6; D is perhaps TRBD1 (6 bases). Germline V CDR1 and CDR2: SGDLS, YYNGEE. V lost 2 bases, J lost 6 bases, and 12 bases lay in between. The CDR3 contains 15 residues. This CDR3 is CASSVEGQTNSPLHF. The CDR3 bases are TGTGCCAGCAGCGTTGAAGGACAGACTAATTCACCCCTCCACTTT.

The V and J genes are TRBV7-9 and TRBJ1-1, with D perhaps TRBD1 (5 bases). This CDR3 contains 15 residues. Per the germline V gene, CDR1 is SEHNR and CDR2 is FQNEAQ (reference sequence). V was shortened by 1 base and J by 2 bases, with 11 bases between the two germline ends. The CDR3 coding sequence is TGTGCCAGCAGCTTAGTTACAGGAGTAAACACTGAAGCTTTCTTT. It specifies CASSLVTGVNTEAFF.

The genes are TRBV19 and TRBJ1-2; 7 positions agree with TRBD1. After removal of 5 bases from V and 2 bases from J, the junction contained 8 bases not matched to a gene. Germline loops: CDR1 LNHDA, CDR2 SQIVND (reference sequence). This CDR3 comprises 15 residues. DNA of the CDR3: TGTGCCAGTAGTTTCGCTGACAGGGACAACTATGGCTACACCTTC. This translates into CASSFADRDNYGYTF.

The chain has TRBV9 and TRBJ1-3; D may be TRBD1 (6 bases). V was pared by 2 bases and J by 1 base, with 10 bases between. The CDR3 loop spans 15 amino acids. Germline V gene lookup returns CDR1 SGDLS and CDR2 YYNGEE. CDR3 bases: TGTGCCAGCAGCGTCACACAGGGATCTGGAAACACCATATATTTT. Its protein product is CASSVTQGSGNTIYF. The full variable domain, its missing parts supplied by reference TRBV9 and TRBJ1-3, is DSGVTQTPKHLITATGQRVTLRCSPRSGDLSVYWYQQSLDQGLQFLIQYYNGEERAKGNILERFSAQQFPDLHSELNLSSLELGDSALYFCASSVTQGSGNTIYFGEGSWLTVV.